The clone carrying this T cell receptor beta chain was found once. These data belong to a study of blood T cell repertoires in COVID-19. Overall study: PBMCs, B-cell-depleted T cells, or T cells were the source of the cDNA or gDNA that made up the material.

Authors' analysis steps: Amplification with reference gene primers provided the estimates of nucleated cell counts. Method: immunoSEQ multiplex PCR; TCRdb's copy keeps in-frame clones and lacks some. That table gives V, J and clone size, and the DNA gave D and trimming. The data show about 270,000 clones, approximately 77% seen once. The sample comprised peripheral blood. This sequence was found in a woman under 30 with acute or convalescent COVID-19.

CDR3 nucleotide sequence: TGTGCCAGCAGTCAGGCACAGGGGGCGGGCACTGAAGCTTTCTTT. Translated: CASSQAQGAGTEAFF. This sequence joins TRBV6-6 and TRBJ1-1, with 9 bases matching TRBD1. Germline V gene lookup returns CDR1 MNHNY and CDR2 SVGAGI (reference sequence). The junction had 8 bases not matched to a gene; V was cut back by 5 bases and J by 4 bases. The CDR3 runs 15 residues.